This T cell receptor beta chain was captured in a study of blood T cell repertoires in COVID-19. Study at large: From the United States, Italy and Spain came samples of acute and convalescent COVID-19. The analysed material was cDNA or gDNA that came from T cells, B-cell-depleted T cells, or PBMCs.

The germline V gene encodes CDR1 SSHAT and CDR2 FNYEAQ (reference sequence). Trimming took 1 base from V and 0 from J, leaving 9 bases between them. This CDR3 is 16 amino acids long. TCRdb keeps only in-frame clones here, not all; method: immunoSEQ multiplex PCR. Of 95,000 to 150,000 clones listed, more than 70% were seen once; the top ten hold roughly 5.4%. The source of this sequence is a human donor in a cohort sampled during active COVID-19. Sequencing was carried out using peripheral blood. The V call is TRBV7-7, the J call TRBJ2-2; D is perhaps TRBD1 (6 bases). The CDR3 protein is CASSLEGTPNTGELFF. CDR3 nucleotide sequence: TGTGCCAGCAGCTTAGAAGGGACACCGAACACCGGGGAGCTGTTTTTT.